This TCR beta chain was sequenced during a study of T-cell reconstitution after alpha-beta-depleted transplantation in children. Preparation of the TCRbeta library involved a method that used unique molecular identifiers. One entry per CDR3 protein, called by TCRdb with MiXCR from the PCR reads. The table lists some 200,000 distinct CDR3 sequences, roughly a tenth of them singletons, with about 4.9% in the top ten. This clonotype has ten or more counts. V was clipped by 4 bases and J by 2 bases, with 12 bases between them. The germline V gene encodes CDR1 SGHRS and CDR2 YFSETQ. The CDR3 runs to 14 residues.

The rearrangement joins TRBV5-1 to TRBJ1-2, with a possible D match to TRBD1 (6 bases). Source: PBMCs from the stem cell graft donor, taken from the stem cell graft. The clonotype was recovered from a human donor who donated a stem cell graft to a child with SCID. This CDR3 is CASSPQGLNYGYTF. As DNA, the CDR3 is TGCGCCAGCAGCCCACAGGGTTTAAACTATGGCTACACCTTC.